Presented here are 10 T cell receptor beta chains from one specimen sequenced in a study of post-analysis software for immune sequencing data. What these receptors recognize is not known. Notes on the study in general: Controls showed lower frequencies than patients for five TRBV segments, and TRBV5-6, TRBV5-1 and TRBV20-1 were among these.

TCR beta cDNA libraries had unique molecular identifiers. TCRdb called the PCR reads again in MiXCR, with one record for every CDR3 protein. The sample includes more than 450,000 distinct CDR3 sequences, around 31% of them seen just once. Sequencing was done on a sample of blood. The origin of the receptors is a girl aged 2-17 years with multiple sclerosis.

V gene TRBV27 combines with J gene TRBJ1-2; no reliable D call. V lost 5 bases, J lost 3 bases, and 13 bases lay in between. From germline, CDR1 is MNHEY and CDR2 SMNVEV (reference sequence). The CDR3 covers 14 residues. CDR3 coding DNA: TGTGCCAGCAGTCCCGCGGCGGGGTACTATGGCTACACCTTC. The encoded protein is CASSPAAGYYGYTF.

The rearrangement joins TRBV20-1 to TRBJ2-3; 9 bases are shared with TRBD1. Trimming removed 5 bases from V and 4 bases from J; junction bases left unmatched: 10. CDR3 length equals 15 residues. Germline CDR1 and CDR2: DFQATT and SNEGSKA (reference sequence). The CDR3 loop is CSASTYRGQADTQYF. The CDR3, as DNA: TGCAGTGCTTCCACATACAGGGGGCAGGCAGATACGCAGTATTTT.

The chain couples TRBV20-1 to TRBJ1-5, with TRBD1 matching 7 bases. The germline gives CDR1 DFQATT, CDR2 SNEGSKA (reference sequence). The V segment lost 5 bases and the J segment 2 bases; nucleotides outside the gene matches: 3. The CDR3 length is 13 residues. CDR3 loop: CSAPGTGNQPQHF. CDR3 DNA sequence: TGCAGTGCTCCCGGGACAGGCAATCAGCCCCAGCATTTT.

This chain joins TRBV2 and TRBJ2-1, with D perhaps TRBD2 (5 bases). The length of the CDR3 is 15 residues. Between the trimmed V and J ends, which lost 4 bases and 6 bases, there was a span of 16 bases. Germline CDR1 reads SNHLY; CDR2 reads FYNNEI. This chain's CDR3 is CASSVPSGSRNEQFF. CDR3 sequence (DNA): TGTGCCAGCAGTGTTCCCTCGGGGTCGCGCAATGAGCAGTTCTTC. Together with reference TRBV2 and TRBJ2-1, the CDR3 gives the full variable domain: EPEVTQTPSHQVTQMGQEVILRCVPISNHLYFYWYRQILGQKVEFLVSFYNNEISEKSEIFDDQFSVERPDGSNFTLKIRSTKLEDSAMYFCASSVPSGSRNEQFFGPGTRLTVL.

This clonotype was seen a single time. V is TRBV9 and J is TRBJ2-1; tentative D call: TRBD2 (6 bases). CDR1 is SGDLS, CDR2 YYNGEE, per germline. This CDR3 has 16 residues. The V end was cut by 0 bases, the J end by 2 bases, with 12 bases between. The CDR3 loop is CASSVVDGGAYNEQFF. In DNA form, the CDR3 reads TGTGCCAGCAGCGTAGTTGACGGGGGAGCCTACAATGAGCAGTTCTTC.

CDR3 bases: TGTGCCAGCAGCTTAGTCGAACTCTCCGCAGATACGCAGTATTTT. Its protein is CASSLVELSADTQYF. The J gene is TRBJ2-3, the V gene TRBV7-2, with D uncertain. The CDR3 covers 15 residues. Germline CDR1 SGHTA, CDR2 FQGNSA. Trimming shortened V by 1 base and J by 4 bases, and 12 bases separated the two germline ends.

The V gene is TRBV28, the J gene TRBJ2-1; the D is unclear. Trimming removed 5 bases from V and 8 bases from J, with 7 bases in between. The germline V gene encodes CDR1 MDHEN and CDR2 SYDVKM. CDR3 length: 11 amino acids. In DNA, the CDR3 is TGTGCCAGCAGTCCCCACGATGAGCAGTTCTTC. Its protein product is CASSPHDEQFF.

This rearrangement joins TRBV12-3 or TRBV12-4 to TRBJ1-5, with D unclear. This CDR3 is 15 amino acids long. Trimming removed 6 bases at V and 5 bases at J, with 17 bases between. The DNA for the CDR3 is TGTGCCAGCAGCCCACAACCAGGAGGTTATCAGCCCCAGCATTTT. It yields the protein CASSPQPGGYQPQHF.

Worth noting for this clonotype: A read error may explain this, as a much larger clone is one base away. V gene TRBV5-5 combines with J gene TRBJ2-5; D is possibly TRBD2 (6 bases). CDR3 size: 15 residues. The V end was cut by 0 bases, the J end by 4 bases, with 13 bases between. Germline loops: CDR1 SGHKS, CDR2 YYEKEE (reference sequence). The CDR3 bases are TGTGCCAGCAGCTTGGCCCTTTATAGCGGAGAGACCCAGTACTTC. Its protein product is CASSLALYSGETQYF.

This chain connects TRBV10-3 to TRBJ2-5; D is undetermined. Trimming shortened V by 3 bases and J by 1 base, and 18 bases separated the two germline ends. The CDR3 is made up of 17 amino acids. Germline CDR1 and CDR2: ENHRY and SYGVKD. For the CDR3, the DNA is TGTGCCATCAGTGATCTTAGTCGGCGTACATCCCAAGAGACCCAGTACTTC. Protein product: CAISDLSRRTSQETQYF.